One and the same sample provided the 17 T cell receptor beta chains below, sequenced in a study of T-cell reconstitution after alpha-beta-depleted transplantation in children listed by TCRdb under 2016. The library came from PCR. TCRdb lists the instrument as Illumina HiSeq 2500. TCR libraries were prepared with molecular barcoding, using unique molecular identifiers to normalize TCRbeta repertoire quantification. TCRdb passed the public sequencing reads through fastp at Q25 and MiXCR, retaining productive beta sequences. Under each unique CDR3 protein, matching rows form one entry showing the most common genes and DNA. In this sample the table shows 440,000 or so distinct CDR3 sequences, over 40% of which occur a single time. The ten largest account for 27% of the sample. Per the publication, the treatment or condition label means: allogeneic hematopoietic cell transplantation with graft depleted of TCRalphabeta T cells and CD19 B cells.

Specimen: PBMCs, collected before TCRalphabeta/CD19-depleted stem cell transplant. The receptors were sampled from a girl under 10 years old with aplastic anemia, due to receive a stem cell transplant.

This clonotype was seen a few times. This chain connects TRBV10-3 to TRBJ2-1, with a weak D call TRBD2 (5 bases). This CDR3 comprises 14 residues. Germline CDR1 and CDR2: ENHRY and SYGVKD. Deletions cut 6 bases from V and 4 bases from J, with 13 bases between. This CDR3 reads CAISALSGYNEQFF. The CDR3 DNA follows: TGTGCCATCAGCGCGCTAAGCGGATACAATGAGCAGTTCTTC.

A few counts support this clonotype. The gene calls are TRBV7-2 and TRBJ2-1, with D perhaps matching TRBD1 (5 bases). V shed 7 bases and J shed 0 bases, with 13 bases lying between them. Germline V CDR1 and CDR2: SGHTA, FQGNSA. CDR3 length: 15 amino acids. The CDR3 DNA reads as TGTGCCAGCACCTCCCCGGACAACTCCTACAATGAGCAGTTCTTC. Its translation: CASTSPDNSYNEQFF.

The V call is TRBV27, the J call TRBJ2-1, with TRBD2 matching 10 bases. V lost 8 bases to trimming and J lost 10 bases; unmatched junction nucleotides: 14. This CDR3 region has 15 residues. Germline lookup yields CDR1 MNHEY and CDR2 SMNVEV (reference sequence). CDR3 nucleotides: TGTGCCAGCGGCTTAAGCGGGAGGGCCGTGAGGGAGCAGTTCTTC. As protein: CASGLSGRAVREQFF.

The chain employs TRBV4-2 and TRBJ2-6; perhaps TRBD2 as D (5 bases). Per germline, CDR1 LGHNA and CDR2 YNFKEQ. V lost 4 bases to trimming and J lost 5 bases, with 24 bases between them. CDR3 length: 19 residues. This CDR3 is CASSPVTVGSFGRANVLTF. CDR3 DNA sequence: TGTGCCAGCAGCCCAGTGACGGTGGGGAGTTTCGGACGGGCCAACGTCCTGACTTTC.

Many counts were recorded for this clonotype. The chain links TRBV5-1 to TRBJ1-2, with D tentatively TRBD1 (5 bases). Trimming removed 5 bases from V and 1 base from J, with 12 bases in between. In germline, CDR1 is SGHRS, CDR2 YFSETQ. This CDR3 has 14 amino acids. The CDR3 DNA sequence: TGCGCCAGCAGTATAGGGGTCGGTAACTATGGCTACACCTTC. Its protein is CASSIGVGNYGYTF.

The rearrangement links TRBV3-1 to TRBJ2-7; no clear D. The CDR3 extends over 14 amino acids. Deletions cut 0 bases from V and 1 base from J, with 7 bases between. Looked up from germline, CDR1 is LGHDT and CDR2 is YNNKEL (reference sequence). The CDR3: CASSQETLSYEQYF. CDR3 sequence (DNA): TGTGCCAGCAGCCAAGAGACCTTGTCCTACGAGCAGTACTTC.

The gene calls are TRBV20-1 and TRBJ2-1, with 8 bases lining up with TRBD2. This CDR3 is 13 amino acids long. J was trimmed by 8 bases and V by 6 bases; bases with no gene match: 9. Germline assignment: CDR1 DFQATT and CDR2 SNEGSKA (reference sequence). The CDR3 is CSAQGSREDEQFF. The CDR3 DNA reads as TGCAGTGCGCAGGGGTCGCGGGAGGATGAGCAGTTCTTC.

The V and J genes are TRBV20-1 and TRBJ1-5, with D maybe TRBD1 (6 bases). Germline V gene lookup returns CDR1 DFQATT and CDR2 SNEGSKA (reference sequence). V was cut by 6 bases and J by 7 bases, with 22 bases left in between. The CDR3 loop spans 15 amino acids. CDR3 DNA: TGCAGTGCCCGATCCCAACAGGGTTGGAGGCAGCCCCAGCATTTT. Translating it yields CSARSQQGWRQPQHF.

The J gene is TRBJ1-1, the V gene TRBV11-2, with D unclear. Per the germline V gene, CDR1 is SGHAT and CDR2 is FQNNGV. The length of the CDR3 is 13 residues. The V end lost 8 bases, the J end lost 1 base, and 11 bases lay between the germline ends. In DNA form, the CDR3 reads TGTGCCAGCGGGAGGCTCCCGAACACTGAAGCTTTCTTT. It yields the protein CASGRLPNTEAFF.

This clonotype was seen a few times. The chain uses TRBV6-5 and TRBJ2-1, with 10 bases lining up with TRBD2. V lost 5 bases and J lost 2; bases outside the gene matches: 0. The germline gives CDR1 MNHEY, CDR2 SVGAGI. CDR3 length equals 14 residues. CDR3 sequence (DNA): TGTGCCAGCAGTAGCGGGAGGGCCTACAATGAGCAGTTCTTC. Residues: CASSSGRAYNEQFF.

The gene calls are TRBV5-5 and TRBJ2-3; a possible D gene is TRBD2 (6 bases). Germline assignment: CDR1 SGHKS and CDR2 YYEKEE (reference sequence). This CDR3 comprises 15 residues. The V and J ends lost 3 bases and 5 bases respectively, with 16 bases between them. The CDR3 protein is CASSSEEGGLDTQYF. In nucleotides, the CDR3 is TGTGCCAGCAGCTCCGAGGAGGGAGGCCTAGATACGCAGTATTTT.

This clonotype was found many times. The chain has TRBV5-1 and TRBJ2-2; D is perhaps TRBD2 (5 bases). Germline loops: CDR1 SGHRS, CDR2 YFSETQ. This CDR3 is 18 amino acids long. Trimming shortened V by 3 bases and J by 0 bases, and 18 bases separated the two germline ends. The CDR3 here is CASSWALGGPSNTGELFF. For the CDR3, the DNA is TGCGCCAGCAGCTGGGCGTTGGGCGGGCCATCGAACACCGGGGAGCTGTTTTTT.

The sample holds a few counts of this clonotype. The rearrangement joins TRBV27 to TRBJ2-2, with D perhaps given as TRBD1 or TRBD2 (5 bases each). Germline CDR1 MNHEY, CDR2 SMNVEV (reference sequence). CDR3 length equals 17 residues. Trimming removed 5 bases from V and 5 bases from J, with 21 bases in between. DNA of the CDR3: TGTGCCAGCAGTCCTATAGGTGGGACCCCCAGGACCGGGGAGCTGTTTTTT. It encodes CASSPIGGTPRTGELFF.

This clonotype has more than one count but fewer than ten. This chain connects TRBV7-8 to TRBJ1-1; weak D call: TRBD1 (5 bases). The CDR3 is 16 amino acids. Deletions cut 5 bases from V and 1 base from J, with 17 bases between. Per the germline V gene, CDR1 is SGHVS and CDR2 is FQNEAQ. The CDR3 nucleotides read TGTGCCAGCAGCCCTCGGCGGTGGGGGAAGAACACTGAAGCTTTCTTT. This sequence encodes CASSPRRWGKNTEAFF.

This clonotype was counted ten times or more. The CDR3 bases are TGCAGTGCTAGTACCCAGTGGGAGCAGTACTTC. It translates to CSASTQWEQYF. The chain uses TRBV20-1 and TRBJ2-7; D ambiguous. The CDR3 covers 11 residues. V dropped 3 bases and J dropped 7 bases, with 10 bases sitting between them. Germline lookup yields CDR1 DFQATT and CDR2 SNEGSKA (reference sequence).

The V gene is TRBV7-9, the J gene TRBJ2-7; D gene uncertain. Germline CDR1 SEHNR, CDR2 FQNEAQ (reference sequence). The CDR3 runs 14 residues. Trimming removed 5 bases at V and 6 bases at J, with 17 bases between. CDR3 in amino acids: CASSPYSTTSEQYF. Written as DNA, the CDR3 is TGTGCCAGCAGCCCGTACTCCACCACGAGCGAGCAGTACTTC.

The chain combines TRBV5-4 with TRBJ1-1, with D possibly TRBD1 on 5 matching bases. The V gene lost 3 bases and the J gene lost 6 bases, with 12 bases spanning the gap. The CDR3 covers 13 residues. Germline V gene lookup returns CDR1 SGHNT and CDR2 YYREEE (reference sequence). The CDR3 nucleotides are TGTGCCAGCAGCTGGCGGGGGGGAGCTGAAGCTTTCTTT. Its protein is CASSWRGGAEAFF.